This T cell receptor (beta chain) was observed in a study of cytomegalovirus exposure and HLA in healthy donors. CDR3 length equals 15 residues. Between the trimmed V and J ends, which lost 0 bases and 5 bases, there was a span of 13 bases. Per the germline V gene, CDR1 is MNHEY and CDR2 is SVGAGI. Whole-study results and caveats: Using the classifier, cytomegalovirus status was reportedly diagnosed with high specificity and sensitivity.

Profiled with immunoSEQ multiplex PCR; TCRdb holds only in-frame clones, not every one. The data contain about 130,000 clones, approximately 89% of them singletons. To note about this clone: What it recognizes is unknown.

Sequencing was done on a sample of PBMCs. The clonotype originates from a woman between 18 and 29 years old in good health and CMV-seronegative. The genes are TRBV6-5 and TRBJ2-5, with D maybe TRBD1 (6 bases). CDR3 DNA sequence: TGTGCCAGCAGTTACTCGGGAACAGGGATGGAGACCCAGTACTTC. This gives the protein CASSYSGTGMETQYF.